This entry describes one T cell receptor beta chain. Its antigen specificity is not known. A junction boundary mismatches the germline segment, possibly from a read error. This record comes from a study of blood T cells in healthy people across ages (dated by TCRdb to 2013 to 2016). Study-level background: In model experiments, template switching captured roughly one uniquely barcoded TCR beta cDNA molecule for every two T cells. The study measured age-related changes in TCR beta repertoire diversity using deep sequencing normalized with unique cDNA molecular identifiers. The donors were divided into four age groups: young (average around 15 years), middle-aged (about 40), aged (approximately 62) and long-lived (82). Using the same blood draw, the study looked at two additional independent replicas of 1 million unique cDNA reads for two donors, one aged 18 to 30 and the other aged 80 or older. General findings and caveats noted by the study authors: The CMV infection status of donors was not known, potentially confounding age-related changes in expanded clonotypes. Bulk unsorted PBMC profiling prevented conclusive comparison of naive and antigen-experienced compartments. Observed TCR beta diversity per million T cells fell roughly linearly with age, and a significant reduction was already apparent by age roughly 40. Estimates of total diversity from one million sequenced T cells were regarded as lower bounds and underestimates. Compared with the aged group, more naive CD4+ T cells, fewer expanded clones and increased TCR diversity were shown by the long-lived group, suggesting age selection. Observed TCR beta diversity correlated strongly with the percentage of naive T cells measured by flow cytometry.

Including the terminal cysteine and phenylalanine, the CDR3 comprises 17 residues. The read is trimmed to its CDR3 DNA, 51 bases read in frame from base 1. From the germline V gene (reference sequence), CDR1 is SSHAT and CDR2 is FNYEAQ. Library creation used 5' RACE. Instrument on record: Illumina HiSeq 2500. A second PCR of roughly 6 to 11 cycles was run with a J-beta primer mix and a sample-barcoded 5' primer. Each TCR beta cDNA molecule received a unique molecular identifier from a template-switch 5' adaptor carrying 12 random nucleotides. At least 2.5 million CDR3-containing paired-end reads were obtained from each sample. The Mint cDNA synthesis kit, primed by a TRBC-specific oligonucleotide, was used to synthesize first-strand cDNA from all RNA. Following uracil-DNA glycosylase treatment, all cDNA underwent a first 18-cycle PCR with the universal primers M1SS and BC2_uni_R. The authors' analysis ran thus. Each sample was normalized by randomly selecting 1 million high-quality reads, each carrying a distinct molecular identifier. Instead of being binned into consensus sequences, reads that shared molecular identifiers were thrown out. MiTCR, run with a Q25 quality threshold and the strictest error-elimination algorithm, handled CDR3 identification, clonotype clustering and error correction. Lower-bound total TCR beta diversity was estimated with a nonparametric unseen species model using Euler transformation. Using fastp trimming at Q25 and MiXCR clonotype assembly, TCRdb reanalyzed the public sequencing data and kept in-frame beta chains. Rows are unified per CDR3 protein, each entry keeping the most common DNA and genes. The V and J calls were not made by the authors but by TCRdb's processing. The sample table contains under 700,000 distinct CDR3 sequences; only one count was recorded for approximately 25% of them. Approximately 8.7% of the sample lies in the top ten.

The donors were 40 or so Caucasian individuals from Russia, aged about 6 to 100 years, who were systemically healthy. Each donor gave ten milliliters of peripheral blood, drawn into EDTA-treated Vacutainer tubes. Ficoll-Paque density-gradient centrifugation was used to isolate PBMCs, with at least 6 million per sample. Total RNA, at least 5 micrograms per sample, was extracted from PBMCs with Trizol reagent. For every donor, an aliquot of PBMCs went through flow cytometry to measure the percentages of naive CD45RAhigh/CD27high T cells. A further study also used this sample, focusing on T cells of mothers and their children. The other study reports the following: Nine systemically healthy Caucasian individuals, comprising three mothers and their six children, were included as donors. cDNA synthesis used all of the extracted RNA, with around 1.6 ug of RNA in each 15 ul reaction. In the second PCR, the M1S primer introduced both the sample barcodes and 2-4 random nucleotides. Over 8.5 million TCR beta CDR3 reads were obtained for each mother, and 3 million to 3.5 million reads were obtained for each child. TCR recombination output is similarly shaped by thymic selection in related and unrelated pairs, with a minor effect exerted by inherited differences. Normalized repertoire overlap was always found to be slightly, but never significantly, higher in related mother-child pairs than in unrelated mother-child pairs. No persistent microchimeric T cell clones were found, with a detection sensitivity of approximately 100 clones per million clonotypes. To look for features that set related mother-child pairs apart from unrelated individuals, the researchers ran deep NGS to compare the TCR beta repertoires of mothers and children. The mean age was approximately 41 +/- 4 years for the mothers and about 10 +/- 4 years for the children. After adapter ligation was performed with NEBNext reagents, the libraries were sequenced on an Illumina HiSeq 2000 with 100+100 nt paired-end reads. Mother and child libraries were prepared a month apart and sequenced in separate runs to prevent cross-contamination. For each donor, between 500,000 and 2,000,000 distinct TCR beta clonotypes were identified. Naive TCR beta clonotypes were estimated from low-frequency clonotypes matched to each donor's FACS-determined naive share, without sorting.

The source is a boy younger than 18 in good health. Sequenced sample: blood. Recombination linked TRBV7-7 to TRBJ2-5, with the D gene call left open. At the DNA level, the sequence is TGTGCTAGCAGCTTAAACCTGGAGAAGGCCGCCCAAGAGACCCAGTACTTC. It encodes CASSLNLEKAAQETQYF.